The 20 T cell receptor beta chains given below trace back to one sample, sequenced in a study of blood T cell repertoires in COVID-19. Assay: immunoSEQ multiplex PCR; the TCRdb copy retains only in-frame clones and omits some. The profile shows 200,000 to 250,000 clones, approximately 84% of them singletons. The sample was peripheral blood. These receptors all stem from a woman at least 80 years old with acute or convalescent COVID-19.

The chain employs TRBV7-9 and TRBJ2-3, with a tentative D call TRBD2 (6 bases). Germline lookup yields CDR1 SEHNR and CDR2 FQNEAQ (reference sequence). The V end lost 5 bases, the J end lost 0 bases, and 12 bases lay between the germline ends. The CDR3 contains 15 residues. CDR3: CASSRTRGSTDTQYF. Written as DNA, the CDR3 is TGTGCCAGCAGCCGAACCCGGGGGAGCACAGATACGCAGTATTTT.

The genes are TRBV6-2 or TRBV6-3 and TRBJ2-1; TRBD2 matches at 8 bases. Germline V gives CDR1 MNHEY, CDR2 SVGEGT. V gave up 6 bases and J gave up 5 bases; unmatched junction bases: 9. This CDR3 contains 15 residues. CDR3 DNA sequence: TGTGCCAGCAGCCAAAGCGGGAGAGGACACAATGAGCAGTTCTTC. Encoded protein: CASSQSGRGHNEQFF.

The chain links TRBV29-1 to TRBJ1-2, with a tentative D call TRBD1 (5 bases). Trimming took 5 bases from V and 3 from J, leaving 13 bases between them. The CDR3 has 13 amino acids. Germline V gene sequence: CDR1 SQVTM, CDR2 ANQGSEA. CDR3 region: CSVIDWGDYGYTF. In nucleotides, the CDR3 is TGCAGCGTTATCGACTGGGGGGACTATGGCTACACCTTC.

The V and J genes are TRBV15 and TRBJ2-2; tentatively, D is TRBD1 (6 bases). The CDR3 length is 16 residues. Per the germline V gene, CDR1 is LNHNV and CDR2 is YYDKDF (reference sequence). V was pared by 8 bases and J by 2 bases, with 18 bases between. DNA of the CDR3: TGTGCCACCCTAAAGAACAGGGAGAGAAACACCGGGGAGCTGTTTTTT. Its translation is CATLKNRERNTGELFF. Full variable domain (remainder filled in from reference TRBV15 and TRBJ2-2): DAMVIQNPRYQVTQFGKPVTLSCSQTLNHNVMYWYQQKSSQAPKLLFHYYDKDFNNEADTPDNFQSRRPNTSFCFLDIRSPGLGDTAMYLCATLKNRERNTGELFFGEGSRLTVL.

Concerning this clone itself: A much larger clone lies one base from this, so it may be a read error. This sequence joins TRBV5-5 and TRBJ2-5; possibly TRBD1 for D (6 bases). Germline CDR1 reads SGHKS; CDR2 reads YYEKEE (reference sequence). Trimming took 4 bases from V and 2 from J, leaving 15 bases between them. The CDR3 is 15 residues long. The CDR3 spells CASSPPRGGQETQYF. The CDR3 bases are TGTGCCAGCAGCCCCCCCAGGGGCGGACAAGAGACCCAGTACTTC.

The chain joins TRBV29-1 to TRBJ2-7; 11 nucleotides match TRBD2. V shed 4 bases, J shed 3 bases, and the junction held 2 bases outside the gene matches. The CDR3 runs to 13 residues. The V gene's germline CDR1 is SQVTM and CDR2 ANQGSEA. For the CDR3, the DNA is TGCAGCGTTGTGACTAGCGGGGTCTACGAGCAGTACTTC. It yields the protein CSVVTSGVYEQYF.

The rearrangement uses TRBV7-3 and TRBJ1-1; TRBD1 matches at 7 bases. The CDR3 loop spans 13 amino acids. The V segment lost 5 bases and the J segment 1 base; nucleotides outside the gene matches: 1. Germline V CDR1 and CDR2: SGHTA, FQGTGA. The chain's CDR3 is CASSQGGNTEAFF. CDR3 bases: TGTGCCAGCAGCCAGGGGGGGAACACTGAAGCTTTCTTT. The full variable domain, completed using reference TRBV7-3 and TRBJ1-1, is GAGVSQTPSNKVTEKGKYVELRCDPISGHTALYWYRQSLGQGPEFLIYFQGTGAADDSGLPNDRFFAVRPEGSVSTLKIQRTERGDSAVYLCASSQGGNTEAFFGQGTRLTVV.

This clone came up once. This rearrangement joins TRBV6-5 to TRBJ2-3; D is possibly TRBD2 (7 bases). The length of the CDR3 is 15 residues. Trimming cost V 6 bases and J 3 bases, with 16 bases left between them. Germline assignment: CDR1 MNHEY and CDR2 SVGAGI. CDR3 nucleotides: TGTGCCAGCAGAGGATCGCGGGGGCAGACAGATACGCAGTATTTT. Protein: CASRGSRGQTDTQYF.

This chain uses TRBV7-2 with TRBJ1-2; a possible D gene is TRBD1 (6 bases). The V gene lost 3 bases and the J gene lost 8 bases, with 16 bases spanning the gap. The CDR3 extends over 14 amino acids. Germline CDR1 and CDR2: SGHTA and FQGNSA. This chain's CDR3 is CASSFQGLGSGYTF. CDR3 DNA sequence: TGTGCCAGCAGCTTCCAGGGGCTAGGGTCGGGCTACACCTTC.

The J gene is TRBJ1-3, the V gene TRBV14; D gene unclear. Germline values: CDR1 SGHDN, CDR2 FVKESK. CDR3 size: 16 residues. V was cut by 0 bases and J by 3 bases, with 12 bases left in between. The CDR3 DNA follows: TGTGCCAGCAGCCAAGATTATACGGGTAGTGGAAACACCATATATTTT. Amino acid sequence: CASSQDYTGSGNTIYF. The variable domain in full, with the rest retrieved from reference TRBV14 and TRBJ1-3, is EAGVTQFPSHSVIEKGQTVTLRCDPISGHDNLYWYRRVMGKEIKFLLHFVKESKQDESGMPNNRFLAERTGGTYSTLKVQPAELEDSGVYFCASSQDYTGSGNTIYFGEGSWLTVV.

The rearrangement uses TRBV28 and TRBJ2-3; 12 bases match TRBD2. The CDR3 has 16 amino acids. Germline V CDR1 and CDR2: MDHEN, SYDVKM. J gave up 1 base and V 5 bases, and 4 bases lay outside the gene matches. As DNA, the CDR3 is TGTGCCAGCAGTCTAGCGGGAGGGCCTGGCACAGATACGCAGTATTTT. Its translation is CASSLAGGPGTDTQYF.

This clone was seen only a few times. The rearrangement joins TRBV11-2 to TRBJ2-5; 7 nucleotides agree with TRBD2. The CDR3 is 14 amino acids. With 2 bases clipped from V and 2 bases from J, the junction kept 2 bases outside the gene matches. Germline V gives CDR1 SGHAT, CDR2 FQNNGV. The CDR3 region has the DNA TGTGCCAGCAGCTTAACAGCGGGGCAAGAGACCCAGTACTTC. Translated: CASSLTAGQETQYF.

V and J are TRBV2 and TRBJ1-1; D ambiguous. With 6 bases removed from V and 11 bases from J, the gap between germline ends came to 16 bases. The V gene's germline CDR1 is SNHLY and CDR2 FYNNEI. The CDR3 has 12 amino acids. CDR3 bases: TGTGCCAGCAGAGATCACGGGAATCGGGCTTTCTTT. Protein: CASRDHGNRAFF.

This chain uses TRBV5-1 with TRBJ2-1, with 14 bases fitting TRBD2. This CDR3 has 16 amino acids. V gave up 0 bases and J gave up 8 bases; unmatched junction bases: 4. Per the germline V gene, CDR1 is SGHRS and CDR2 is YFSETQ. The CDR3 DNA follows: TGCGCCAGCAGCTTGGCCGGGACTAGCGGGGGACATGAGCAGTTCTTC. Amino acid sequence: CASSLAGTSGGHEQFF. The full variable domain, with the rest looked up from reference TRBV5-1 and TRBJ2-1, is KAGVTQTPRYLIKTRGQQVTLSCSPISGHRSVSWYQQTPGQGLQFLFEYFSETQRNKGNFPGRFSGRQFSNSRSEMNVSTLELGDSALYLCASSLAGTSGGHEQFFGPGTRLTVL.

The rearrangement uses TRBV7-9 and TRBJ1-1; 7 bases agree with TRBD1. Germline-derived CDR1 and CDR2 are SEHNR and FQNEAQ (reference sequence). There are 15 residues in the CDR3. The junction had 6 bases not matched to a gene; V was cut back by 4 bases and J by 1 base. CDR3 region: CASSSGGRGNTEAFF. For the CDR3, the DNA is TGTGCCAGCAGCTCAGGGGGAAGGGGGAACACTGAAGCTTTCTTT.

The chain is built from TRBV19 and TRBJ2-6; D gene uncertain. This CDR3 spans 16 amino acids. Trimming left V 6 bases short and J 1 base short, with 13 bases between. CDR1 and CDR2 (germline): LNHDA, SQIVND (reference sequence). CDR3 sequence reads: CASRPTARSGANVLTF. In DNA, the CDR3 is TGTGCCAGTAGACCTACAGCCCGGTCTGGGGCCAACGTCCTGACTTTC.

V is TRBV2 and J is TRBJ1-1; TRBD1 is a possible D gene (5 bases). Germline loops: CDR1 SNHLY, CDR2 FYNNEI. Trimming removed 3 bases from V and 1 base from J, with 9 bases in between. This CDR3 contains 14 residues. The chain's CDR3 is CASSDQGRNTEAFF. The DNA of the CDR3 is TGTGCCAGCAGTGATCAGGGTCGGAACACTGAAGCTTTCTTT.

This chain links TRBV30 with TRBJ1-1; 8 nucleotides match TRBD1. This CDR3 comprises 11 residues. In germline, CDR1 is GTSNPN, CDR2 SVGIG (reference sequence). V trimming: 5 bases; J trimming: 8 bases; junction bases outside the gene matches: 4. The CDR3 spells CAWGWTGEAFF. The CDR3 coding sequence is TGTGCCTGGGGTTGGACAGGGGAAGCTTTCTTT.

The V call is TRBV7-2, the J call TRBJ1-3; 7 bases are shared with TRBD1. Germline values: CDR1 SGHTA, CDR2 FQGNSA. The CDR3 extends over 16 amino acids. The junction had 8 bases not matched to a gene; V was cut back by 1 base and J by 5 bases. CDR3 protein: CASSLVGTAPRNTIYF. The CDR3 nucleotides read TGTGCCAGCAGCTTAGTTGGGACAGCACCTAGAAACACCATATATTTT.

CDR3 protein: CASSLIRTLYGYTF. For the CDR3, the DNA is TGTGCCAGCAGCTTGATCAGGACACTCTATGGCTACACCTTC. V and J are TRBV5-5 and TRBJ1-2; a weak D match, TRBD1 (5 bases). V was trimmed by 1 base and J by 4 bases, leaving 11 bases between them. Germline values: CDR1 SGHKS, CDR2 YYEKEE (reference sequence). This CDR3 is built from 14 residues.